The clone carrying this TCR beta chain was counted a few times. Authors' analysis steps: Reference gene primer amplification gave nucleated cell count estimates. Profiling relied on immunoSEQ multiplex PCR, and the TCRdb table lists in-frame clones only, not all of them. The V and J calls and the clone size are those of that table, but D and trimming were determined from the DNA. Of around 210,000 clones listed, about 85% are singletons. This sample is part of a study of blood T cell repertoires in COVID-19. Germline V gives CDR1 LNHDA, CDR2 SQIVND (reference sequence). Trimming pared 6 bases from V and 9 bases from J, leaving 18 bases between. The CDR3 consists of 14 residues.

The sequencing sample was made of peripheral blood. The sequence was obtained from a man between 60 and 70 years old with COVID-19, enrolled during active disease. The chain carries TRBV19 and TRBJ1-5, with no clear D. The CDR3: CASSPRSEGRPQHF. CDR3 DNA sequence: TGTGCCAGTAGCCCCCGATCGGAGGGAAGGCCCCAGCATTTT.